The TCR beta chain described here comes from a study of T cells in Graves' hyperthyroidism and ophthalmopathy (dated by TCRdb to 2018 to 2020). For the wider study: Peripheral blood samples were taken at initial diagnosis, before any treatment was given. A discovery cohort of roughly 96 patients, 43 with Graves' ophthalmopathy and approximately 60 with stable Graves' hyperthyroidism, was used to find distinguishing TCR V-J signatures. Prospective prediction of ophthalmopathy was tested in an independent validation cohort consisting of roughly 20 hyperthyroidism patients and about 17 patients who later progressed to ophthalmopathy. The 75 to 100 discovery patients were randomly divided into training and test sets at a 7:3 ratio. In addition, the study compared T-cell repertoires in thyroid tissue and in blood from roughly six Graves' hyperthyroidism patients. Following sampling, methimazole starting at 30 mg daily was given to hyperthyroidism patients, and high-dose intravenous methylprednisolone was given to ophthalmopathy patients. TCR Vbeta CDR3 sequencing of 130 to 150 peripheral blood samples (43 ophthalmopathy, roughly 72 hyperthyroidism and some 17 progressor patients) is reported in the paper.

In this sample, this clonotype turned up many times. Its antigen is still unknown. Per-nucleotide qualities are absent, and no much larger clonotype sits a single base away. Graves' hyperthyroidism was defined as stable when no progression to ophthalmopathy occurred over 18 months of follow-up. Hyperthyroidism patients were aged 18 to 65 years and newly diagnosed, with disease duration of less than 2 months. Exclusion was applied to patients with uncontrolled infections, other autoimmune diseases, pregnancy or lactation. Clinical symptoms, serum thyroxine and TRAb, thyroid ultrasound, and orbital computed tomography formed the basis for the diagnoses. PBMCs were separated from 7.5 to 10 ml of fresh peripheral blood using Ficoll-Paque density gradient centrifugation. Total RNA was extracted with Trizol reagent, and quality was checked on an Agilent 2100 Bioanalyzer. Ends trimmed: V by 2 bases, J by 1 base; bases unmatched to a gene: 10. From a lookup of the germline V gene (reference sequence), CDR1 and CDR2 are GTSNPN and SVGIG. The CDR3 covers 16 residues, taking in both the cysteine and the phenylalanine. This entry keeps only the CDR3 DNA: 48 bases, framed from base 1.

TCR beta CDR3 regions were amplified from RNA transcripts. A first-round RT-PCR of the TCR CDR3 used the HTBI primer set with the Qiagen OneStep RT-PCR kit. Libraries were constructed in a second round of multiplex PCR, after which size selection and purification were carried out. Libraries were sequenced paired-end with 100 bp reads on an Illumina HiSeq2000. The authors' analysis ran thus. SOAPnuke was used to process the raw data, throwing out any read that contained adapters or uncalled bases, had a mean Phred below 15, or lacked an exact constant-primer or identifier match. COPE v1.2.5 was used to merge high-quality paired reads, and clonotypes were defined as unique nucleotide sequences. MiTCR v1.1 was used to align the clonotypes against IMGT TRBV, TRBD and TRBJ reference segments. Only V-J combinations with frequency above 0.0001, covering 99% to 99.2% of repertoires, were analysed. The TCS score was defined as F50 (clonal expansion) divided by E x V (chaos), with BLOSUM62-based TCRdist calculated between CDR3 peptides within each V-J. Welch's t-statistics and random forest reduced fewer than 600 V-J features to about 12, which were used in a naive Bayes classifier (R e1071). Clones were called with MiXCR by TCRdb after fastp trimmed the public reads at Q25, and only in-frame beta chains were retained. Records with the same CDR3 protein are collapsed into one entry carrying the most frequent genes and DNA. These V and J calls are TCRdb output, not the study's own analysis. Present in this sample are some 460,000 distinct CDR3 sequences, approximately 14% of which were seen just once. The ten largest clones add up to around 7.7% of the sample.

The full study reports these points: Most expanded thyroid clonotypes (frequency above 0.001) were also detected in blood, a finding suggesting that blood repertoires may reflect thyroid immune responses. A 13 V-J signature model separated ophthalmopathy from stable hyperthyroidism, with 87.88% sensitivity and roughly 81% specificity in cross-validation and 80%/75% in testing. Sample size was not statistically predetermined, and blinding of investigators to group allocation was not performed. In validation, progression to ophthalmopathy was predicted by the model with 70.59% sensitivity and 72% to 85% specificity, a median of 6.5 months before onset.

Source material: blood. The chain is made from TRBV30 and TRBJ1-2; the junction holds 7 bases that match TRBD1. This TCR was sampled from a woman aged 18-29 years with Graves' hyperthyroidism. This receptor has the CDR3 CAWSPQPQGVNYGYTF. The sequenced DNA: TGTGCCTGGAGTCCCCAACCCCAGGGGGTTAACTATGGCTACACCTTC.